This T cell receptor beta chain was identified in a study of technical replicates of blood from several donors. Germline CDR1 MNHNS, CDR2 SASEGT. CDR3 length: 14 residues. With 2 bases clipped from V and 7 bases from J, the junction kept 2 bases outside the gene matches. Repertoires were generated with immunoSEQ multiplex PCR, while TCRdb's copy carries only in-frame clones and drops some. The data show 45,000 to 60,000 clones, with 86% seen just once and 5.6% held by the top ten. The chain recombines TRBV6-1 with TRBJ2-2; 9 bases match TRBD2. This TCR came from a human donor in good health. Some clones in this sample may be carry-over from other donors' samples. Source material: PBMCs. CDR3 in amino acids: CASSELAGIGELFF. The CDR3 DNA follows: TGTGCCAGCAGTGAACTAGCGGGGATCGGGGAGCTGTTTTTT.